Each of the 2 T cell receptor beta chains below was sequenced from the same sample in a study of shared T cell receptors in the human thymus. The assay was immunoSEQ multiplex PCR, and TCRdb's table has in-frame clones only and misses some. The repertoire has roughly 700,000 clones, around 89% of them found once; the top ten carry about 0.01%. This same sample was also taken into another study, of human thymus T cells.

The sequenced sample consisted of thymocytes. These receptors were taken from a boy under two years old with a congenital heart defect.

The chain is built from TRBV4-1 and TRBJ2-2; weak D call: TRBD1 (6 bases). CDR3 length: 16 amino acids. Germline loops: CDR1 MGHRA, CDR2 YSYEKL. Trimming took 4 bases from V and 5 from J, leaving 17 bases between them. CDR3 sequence (DNA): TGCGCCAGCAGCCTTCCCCGGGACCAGGGGACCGGGGAGCTGTTTTTT. This codes for CASSLPRDQGTGELFF.

The chain employs TRBV11-2 and TRBJ2-1; TRBD1 matches 7 bases. The CDR3 has 15 residues. Germline CDR1 is SGHAT and CDR2 is FQNNGV. V lost 6 bases to trimming and J lost 0 bases; unmatched junction nucleotides: 5. The CDR3 spells CASSYRGSSYNEQFF. Here the CDR3 DNA reads TGTGCCAGCAGTTACAGGGGATCCTCCTACAATGAGCAGTTCTTC.